What follows are 11 T cell receptor beta chains derived from one specimen sequenced in a study of low-dose radiotherapy and immunotherapy resistance in tumors. With TRAV- and TRBV-specific primers, first-strand cDNA was made, covering the alpha and beta chains. Amplification, which lasted 20 to 25 PCR cycles, used a constant-region primer and V-primer adapter to amplify TCRs. Via MiXCR, TCRdb re-called the reads, giving one row per CDR3 protein. This repertoire shows about 6,800 distinct CDR3 sequences, more than 65% found once; its top ten account for about 5.9%. These TCRs come from a human donor with advanced metastatic prostate, ovarian, gallbladder or colorectal cancer (not recorded which). This table probably holds off-target reads from a library built for another chain.

J is TRBJ1-6 and V is TRBV19; D is unresolved. Germline loops: CDR1 LNHDA, CDR2 SQIVND (reference sequence). The length of the CDR3 is 14 residues. V was cut by 6 bases and J by 7 bases, with 13 bases left in between. Here the CDR3 DNA reads TGTGCCAGTAGGGTCAGCGACGGGAATTCACCCCTCCACTTT. Translation gives CASRVSDGNSPLHF.

The V and J genes are TRBV7-2 and TRBJ2-7; the D is unclear. The CDR3 runs to 12 residues. Trimming stripped 2 bases from V and 5 bases from J, with 7 bases between. The germline gives CDR1 SGHTA, CDR2 FQGNSA. The CDR3 bases are TGTGCCAGCAGCTTATTCCGGGACGAGCAGTACTTC. Amino acids: CASSLFRDEQYF.

This clonotype ranks as large (0.1 to 1%). CDR3 loop: CASSMTSRETQYF. The CDR3, as DNA: TGTGCCAGTAGTATGACTAGCCGGGAGACCCAGTACTTC. The V and J genes are TRBV19 and TRBJ2-5; 7 bases align to TRBD2. Germline V gives CDR1 LNHDA, CDR2 SQIVND (reference sequence). CDR3 length equals 13 residues. V shed 3 bases, J shed 5 bases, and the junction held 3 bases outside the gene matches.

The rearrangement links TRBV11-2 to TRBJ2-2, with TRBD2 matching 11 bases. The V gene end was trimmed by 5 bases and the J gene end by 5 bases; junction bases not matched to a gene: 7. The CDR3 runs 16 residues. CDR1 is SGHAT, CDR2 FQNNGV, per germline. DNA for the CDR3: TGTGCCAGCAGCGGACCGGGACTAGCGGTTACCGGGGAGCTGTTTTTT. Amino acid sequence: CASSGPGLAVTGELFF.

V is TRBV6-2 or TRBV6-3 and J is TRBJ2-7; perhaps TRBD1 as D (6 bases). V shed 7 bases and J shed 5 bases, with 15 bases lying between them. Germline V lookup: CDR1 MNHEY, CDR2 SVGEGT. CDR3 length: 13 amino acids. The CDR3 here is CASTGQGDNEQYF. CDR3 DNA: TGTGCCAGCACGGGGCAAGGGGACAACGAGCAGTACTTC.

The chain carries TRBV7-9 and TRBJ2-7; 8 bases fit TRBD2. Germline lookup yields CDR1 SEHNR and CDR2 FQNEAQ (reference sequence). The CDR3 totals 12 residues. V lost 4 bases, J lost 5 bases, and 1 base stayed unmatched. The CDR3 DNA sequence: TGTGCCAGCAGCTACGGGAGGGACGAGCAGTACTTC. Its protein is CASSYGRDEQYF.

V is TRBV29-1 and J is TRBJ2-1; D may be TRBD1 (6 bases). The CDR3 runs 12 residues. Deletions cut 5 bases from V and 9 bases from J, with 14 bases between. Germline values: CDR1 SQVTM, CDR2 ANQGSEA. The CDR3 loop is CSVYQGLVEQFF. DNA of the CDR3: TGCAGCGTTTATCAGGGGCTCGTTGAGCAGTTCTTC.

This clonotype is labeled as hyperexpanded (1% or more). This chain connects TRBV6-5 to TRBJ2-1, with D possibly called TRBD1 or TRBD2 (5 bases each). Trimming took 5 bases from V and 3 from J, leaving 11 bases between them. CDR3 length: 14 amino acids. In germline, CDR1 is MNHEY, CDR2 SVGAGI. CDR3 sequence (DNA): TGTGCCAGCAGTCGAGAGGGGAACTACAATGAGCAGTTCTTC. The encoded protein is CASSREGNYNEQFF.

This chain connects TRBV5-1 to TRBJ2-3, with a tentative D call TRBD1 (7 bases). Germline V gene data show CDR1 as SGHRS and CDR2 as YFSETQ. The V gene lost 4 bases and the J gene lost 6 bases, with 18 bases spanning the gap. There are 15 residues in the CDR3. CDR3 DNA: TGCGCCAGCAGCGCCCAGGGGGGTGGTTACGATACGCAGTATTTT. It codes for CASSAQGGGYDTQYF. The full variable domain, with the rest looked up from reference TRBV5-1 and TRBJ2-3, is KAGVTQTPRYLIKTRGQQVTLSCSPISGHRSVSWYQQTPGQGLQFLFEYFSETQRNKGNFPGRFSGRQFSNSRSEMNVSTLELGDSALYLCASSAQGGGYDTQYFGPGTRLTVL.

The chain uses TRBV5-4 and TRBJ2-5, with 7 bases that match TRBD2. The germline V gene has CDR1 SGHNT and CDR2 YYREEE (reference sequence). This CDR3 is built from 12 residues. The V and J ends lost 7 bases and 3 bases, in that order; junction bases with no gene match: 3. The CDR3 sequence is CASGGVEETQYF. CDR3 nucleotides: TGTGCCAGCGGGGGGGTAGAAGAGACCCAGTACTTC.

CDR3 loop: CASSWASGGTGEQYF. CDR3 nucleotides: TGTGCCAGCAGTTGGGCTAGCGGGGGGACCGGCGAGCAGTACTTC. This rearrangement joins TRBV6-8 to TRBJ2-7, with 11 bases that match TRBD2. Germline V lookup: CDR1 MNHGY, CDR2 SAAAGT. Trimming cost V 4 bases and J 6 bases; bases outside gene matches: 8. This CDR3 is 15 amino acids long.